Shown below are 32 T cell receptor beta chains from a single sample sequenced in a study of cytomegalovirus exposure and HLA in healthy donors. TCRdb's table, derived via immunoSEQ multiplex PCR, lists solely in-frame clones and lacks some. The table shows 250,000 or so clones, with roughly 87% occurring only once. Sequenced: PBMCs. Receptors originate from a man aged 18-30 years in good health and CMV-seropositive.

This chain's CDR3 is CASSIGGNSYEQYF. In DNA form, the CDR3 reads TGTGCCAGCAGCATCGGCGGGAACTCCTACGAGCAGTACTTC. The chain recombines TRBV7-2 with TRBJ2-7, with D perhaps TRBD2 (6 bases). The CDR3 has 14 amino acids. Trimming took off 5 bases at V and 0 bases at J, with 11 bases between the two ends. CDR1 and CDR2 (germline): SGHTA, FQGNSA.

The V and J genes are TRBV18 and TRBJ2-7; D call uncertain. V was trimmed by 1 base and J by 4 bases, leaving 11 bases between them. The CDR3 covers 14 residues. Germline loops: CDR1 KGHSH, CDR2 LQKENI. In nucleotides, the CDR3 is TGTGCCAGCTCACCACAGAAGCTGGAGTACGAGCAGTACTTC. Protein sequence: CASSPQKLEYEQYF. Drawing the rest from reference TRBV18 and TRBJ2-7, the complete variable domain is NAGVMQNPRHLVRRRGQEARLRCSPMKGHSHVYWYRQLPEEGLKFMVYLQKENIIDESGMPKERFSAEFPKEGPSILRIQQVVRGDSAAYFCASSPQKLEYEQYFGPGTRLTVT.

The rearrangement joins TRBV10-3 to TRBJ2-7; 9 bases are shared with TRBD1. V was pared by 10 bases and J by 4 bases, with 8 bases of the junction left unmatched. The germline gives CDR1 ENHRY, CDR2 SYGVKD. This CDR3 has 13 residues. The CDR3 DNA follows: TGTGCCACCGGACAGGGGAGTGTTTACGAGCAGTACTTC. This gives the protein CATGQGSVYEQYF.

The CDR3 nucleotides read TGTGCCAGCAGCCAAGTGATAGCTTCCTACAATGAGCAGTTCTTC. Its translation is CASSQVIASYNEQFF. This chain links TRBV14 with TRBJ2-1; no firm D call. CDR3 length: 15 amino acids. Germline V gives CDR1 SGHDN, CDR2 FVKESK. V was clipped by 1 base and J by 1 base, with 8 bases between them.

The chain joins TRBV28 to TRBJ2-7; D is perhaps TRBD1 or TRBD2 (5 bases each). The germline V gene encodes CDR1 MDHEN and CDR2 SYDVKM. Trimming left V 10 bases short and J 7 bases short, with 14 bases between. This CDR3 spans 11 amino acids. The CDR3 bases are TGTGCCACCACCGGATGGGGGGAGCAGTACTTC. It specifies CATTGWGEQYF.

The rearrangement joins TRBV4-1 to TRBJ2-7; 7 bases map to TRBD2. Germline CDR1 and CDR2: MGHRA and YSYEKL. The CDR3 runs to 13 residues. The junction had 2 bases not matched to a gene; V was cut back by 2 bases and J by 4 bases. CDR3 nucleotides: TGCGCCAGCAGCCAACCCGGGAGGTACGAGCAGTACTTC. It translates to CASSQPGRYEQYF.

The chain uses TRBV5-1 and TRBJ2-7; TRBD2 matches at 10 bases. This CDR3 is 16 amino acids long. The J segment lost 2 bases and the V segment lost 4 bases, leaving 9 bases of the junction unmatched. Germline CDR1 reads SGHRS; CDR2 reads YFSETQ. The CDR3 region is CASSPRTSGRAYEQYF. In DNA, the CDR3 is TGCGCCAGCAGCCCTCGGACTAGCGGAAGGGCCTACGAGCAGTACTTC. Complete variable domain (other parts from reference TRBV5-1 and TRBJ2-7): KAGVTQTPRYLIKTRGQQVTLSCSPISGHRSVSWYQQTPGQGLQFLFEYFSETQRNKGNFPGRFSGRQFSNSRSEMNVSTLELGDSALYLCASSPRTSGRAYEQYFGPGTRLTVT.

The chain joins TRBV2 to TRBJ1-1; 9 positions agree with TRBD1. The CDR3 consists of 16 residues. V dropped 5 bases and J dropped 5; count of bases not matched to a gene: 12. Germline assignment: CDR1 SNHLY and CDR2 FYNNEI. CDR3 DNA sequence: TGTGCCAGCAGTCCCTCGGGGACAGGGCTGGGGACTGAAGCTTTCTTT. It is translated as CASSPSGTGLGTEAFF.

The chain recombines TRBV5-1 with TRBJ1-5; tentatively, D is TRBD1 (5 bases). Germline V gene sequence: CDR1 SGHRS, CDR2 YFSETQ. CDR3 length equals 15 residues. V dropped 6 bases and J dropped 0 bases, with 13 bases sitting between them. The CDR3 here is CASNAGYYSNQPQHF. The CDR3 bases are TGCGCCAGCAATGCAGGGTATTATAGCAATCAGCCCCAGCATTTT.

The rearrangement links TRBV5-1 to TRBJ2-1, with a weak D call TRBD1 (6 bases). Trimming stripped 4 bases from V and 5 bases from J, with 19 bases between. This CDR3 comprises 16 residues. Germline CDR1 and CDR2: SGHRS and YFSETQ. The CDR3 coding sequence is TGCGCCAGCAGCCGACATCTTCAGGGGTTGGACAATGAGCAGTTCTTC. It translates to CASSRHLQGLDNEQFF.

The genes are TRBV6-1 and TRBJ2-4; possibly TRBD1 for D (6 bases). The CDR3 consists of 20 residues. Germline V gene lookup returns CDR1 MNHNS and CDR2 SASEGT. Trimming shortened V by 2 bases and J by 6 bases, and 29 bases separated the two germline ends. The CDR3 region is CASSEREGGQLTTNINIQYF. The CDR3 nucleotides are TGTGCCAGCAGTGAAAGAGAAGGAGGACAGCTTACAACAAATATAAACATTCAGTACTTC.

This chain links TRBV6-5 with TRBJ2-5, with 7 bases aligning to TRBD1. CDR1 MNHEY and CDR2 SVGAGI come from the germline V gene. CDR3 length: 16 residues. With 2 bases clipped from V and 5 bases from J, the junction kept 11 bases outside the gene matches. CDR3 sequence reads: CASSYGTVNHAETQYF. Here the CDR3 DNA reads TGTGCCAGCAGTTACGGGACAGTAAACCACGCGGAGACCCAGTACTTC.

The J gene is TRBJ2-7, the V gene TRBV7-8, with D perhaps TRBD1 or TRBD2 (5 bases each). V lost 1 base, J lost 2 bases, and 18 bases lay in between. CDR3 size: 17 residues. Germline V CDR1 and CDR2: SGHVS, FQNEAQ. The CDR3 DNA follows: TGTGCCAGCAGCTTAGGGGTCGGGGCCCTCGGCCCCTACGAGCAGTACTTC. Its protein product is CASSLGVGALGPYEQYF.

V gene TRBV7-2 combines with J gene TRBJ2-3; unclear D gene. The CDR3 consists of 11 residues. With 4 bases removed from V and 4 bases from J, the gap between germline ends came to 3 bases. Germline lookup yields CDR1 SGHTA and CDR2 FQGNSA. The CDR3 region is CASSYADTQYF. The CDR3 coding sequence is TGTGCCAGCAGCTACGCAGATACGCAGTATTTT. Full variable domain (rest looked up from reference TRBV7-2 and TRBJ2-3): GAGVSQSPSNKVTEKGKDVELRCDPISGHTALYWYRQSLGQGLEFLIYFQGNSAPDKSGLPSDRFSAERTGGSVSTLTIQRTQQEDSAVYLCASSYADTQYFGPGTRLTVL.

This CDR3 is CASSEQGLAGNEQFF. In DNA form, the CDR3 reads TGCGCCAGCAGTGAACAAGGACTAGCGGGCAATGAGCAGTTCTTC. The J gene is TRBJ2-1, the V gene TRBV10-2, with 11 nucleotides matching TRBD2. J was trimmed by 6 bases and V by 3 bases; bases with no gene match: 4. Germline loops: CDR1 WSHSY, CDR2 SAAADI. The CDR3 length is 15 residues.

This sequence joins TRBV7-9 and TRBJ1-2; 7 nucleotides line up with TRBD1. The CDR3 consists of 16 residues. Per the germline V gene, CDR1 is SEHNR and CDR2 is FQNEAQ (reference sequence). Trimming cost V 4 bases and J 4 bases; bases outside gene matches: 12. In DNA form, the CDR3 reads TGTGCCAGCAGCTCGACCCCTCTGGGACAGATCTATGGCTACACCTTC. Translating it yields CASSSTPLGQIYGYTF.

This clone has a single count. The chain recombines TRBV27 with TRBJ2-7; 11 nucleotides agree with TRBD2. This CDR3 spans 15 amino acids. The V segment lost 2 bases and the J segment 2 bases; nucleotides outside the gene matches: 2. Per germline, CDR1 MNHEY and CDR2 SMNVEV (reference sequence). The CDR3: CASSLLAGGPYEQYF. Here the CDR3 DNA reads TGTGCCAGCAGTTTACTAGCGGGAGGCCCCTACGAGCAGTACTTC.

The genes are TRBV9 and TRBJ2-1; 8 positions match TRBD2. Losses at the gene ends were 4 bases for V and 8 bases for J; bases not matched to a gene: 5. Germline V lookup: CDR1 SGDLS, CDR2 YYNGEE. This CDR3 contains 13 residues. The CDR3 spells CASSLGLAYEQFF. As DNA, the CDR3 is TGTGCCAGCAGCCTCGGACTAGCCTATGAGCAGTTCTTC.

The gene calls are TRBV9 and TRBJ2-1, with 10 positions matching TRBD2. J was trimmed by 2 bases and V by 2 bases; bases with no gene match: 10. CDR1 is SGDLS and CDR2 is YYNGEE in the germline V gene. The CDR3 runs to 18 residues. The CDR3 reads CASSVSPLAGDPYNEQFF. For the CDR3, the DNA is TGTGCCAGCAGCGTCTCCCCCCTAGCGGGAGACCCCTACAATGAGCAGTTCTTC.

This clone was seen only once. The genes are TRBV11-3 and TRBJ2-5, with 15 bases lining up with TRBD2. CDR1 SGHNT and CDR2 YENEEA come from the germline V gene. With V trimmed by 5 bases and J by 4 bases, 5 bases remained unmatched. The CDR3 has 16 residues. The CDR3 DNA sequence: TGTGCCAGCAGCCCTGGACTAGCGGGAGGGCTAGAGACCCAGTACTTC. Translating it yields CASSPGLAGGLETQYF.

The CDR3 loop reads CASSPRGDTEAFF. CDR3 sequence (DNA): TGCGCCAGCAGCCCCAGGGGCGACACTGAAGCTTTCTTT. The chain uses TRBV4-1 and TRBJ1-1; D may be TRBD1 (6 bases). The CDR3 is made up of 13 amino acids. Trimming shortened V by 4 bases and J by 3 bases, and 9 bases separated the two germline ends. The germline V gene has CDR1 MGHRA and CDR2 YSYEKL.

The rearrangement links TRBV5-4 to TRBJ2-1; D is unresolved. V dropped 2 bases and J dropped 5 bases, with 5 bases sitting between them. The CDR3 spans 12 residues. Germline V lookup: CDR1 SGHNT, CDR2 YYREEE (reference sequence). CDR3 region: CASSFDDNEQFF. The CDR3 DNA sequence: TGTGCCAGCAGCTTCGATGACAATGAGCAGTTCTTC.

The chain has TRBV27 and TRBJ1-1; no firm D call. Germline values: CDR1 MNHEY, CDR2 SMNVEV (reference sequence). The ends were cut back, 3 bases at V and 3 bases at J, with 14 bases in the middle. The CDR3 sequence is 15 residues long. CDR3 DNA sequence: TGTGCCAGCAGTTTGGGGTATAACGGGGACACTGAAGCTTTCTTT. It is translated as CASSLGYNGDTEAFF.

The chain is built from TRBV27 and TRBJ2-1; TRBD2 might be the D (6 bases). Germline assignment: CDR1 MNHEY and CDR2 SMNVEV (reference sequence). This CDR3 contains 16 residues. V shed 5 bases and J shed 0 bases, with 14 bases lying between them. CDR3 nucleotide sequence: TGTGCCAGCAGTAGAGGGACTGGGAGCTCCTACAATGAGCAGTTCTTC. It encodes CASSRGTGSSYNEQFF.

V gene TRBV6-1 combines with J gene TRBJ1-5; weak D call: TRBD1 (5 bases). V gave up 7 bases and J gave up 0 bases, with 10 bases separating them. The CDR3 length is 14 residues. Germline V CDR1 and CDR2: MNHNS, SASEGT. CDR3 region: CASNGHISNQPQHF. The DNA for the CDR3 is TGTGCCAGCAATGGACACATTAGCAATCAGCCCCAGCATTTT.

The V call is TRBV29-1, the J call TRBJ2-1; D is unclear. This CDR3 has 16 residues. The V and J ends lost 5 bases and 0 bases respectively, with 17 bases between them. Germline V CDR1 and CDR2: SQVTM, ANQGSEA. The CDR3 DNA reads TGCAGCGTTCGTTCCCCAAGCGCGAGCTCCTACAATGAGCAGTTCTTC. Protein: CSVRSPSASSYNEQFF.

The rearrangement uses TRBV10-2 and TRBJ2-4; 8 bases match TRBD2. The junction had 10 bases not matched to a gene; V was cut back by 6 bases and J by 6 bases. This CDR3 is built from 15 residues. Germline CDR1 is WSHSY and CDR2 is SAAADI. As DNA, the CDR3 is TGCGCCAGCAGGCTCGGGGGGGGATCGGGAAACATTCAGTACTTC. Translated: CASRLGGGSGNIQYF.

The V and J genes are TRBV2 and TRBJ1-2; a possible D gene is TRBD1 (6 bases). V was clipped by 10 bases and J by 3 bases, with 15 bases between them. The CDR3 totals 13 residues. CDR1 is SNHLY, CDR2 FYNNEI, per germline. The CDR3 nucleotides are TGTGCCAACACCCGACAGGCCGACTATGGCTACACCTTC. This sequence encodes CANTRQADYGYTF.

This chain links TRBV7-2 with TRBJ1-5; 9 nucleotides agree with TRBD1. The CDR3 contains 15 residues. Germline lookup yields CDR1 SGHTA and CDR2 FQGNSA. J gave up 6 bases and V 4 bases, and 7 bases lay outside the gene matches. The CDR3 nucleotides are TGTGCCAGCAGCTCACATACAGGGGGCGGTCAGCCCCAGCATTTT. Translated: CASSSHTGGGQPQHF.

CDR3 coding DNA: TGTGCCAGCAGTGAAGTAGGTGCAGAACTCTCCTACGAGCAGTACTTC. Amino acids: CASSEVGAELSYEQYF. V and J are TRBV2 and TRBJ2-7; D gene uncertain. Trimming cost V 1 base and J 0 bases, with 13 bases left between them. The CDR3 is made up of 16 amino acids. The germline V gene encodes CDR1 SNHLY and CDR2 FYNNEI.

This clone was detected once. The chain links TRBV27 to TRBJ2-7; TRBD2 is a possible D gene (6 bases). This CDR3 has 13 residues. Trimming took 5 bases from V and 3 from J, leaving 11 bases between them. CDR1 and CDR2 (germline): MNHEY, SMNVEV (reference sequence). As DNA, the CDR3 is TGTGCCAGCAGTGGGGGACTTGACTACGAGCAGTACTTC. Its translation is CASSGGLDYEQYF.

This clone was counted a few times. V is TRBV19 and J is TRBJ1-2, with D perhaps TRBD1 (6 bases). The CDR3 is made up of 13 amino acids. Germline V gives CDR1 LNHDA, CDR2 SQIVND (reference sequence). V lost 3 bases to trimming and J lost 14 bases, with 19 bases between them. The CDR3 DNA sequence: TGTGCCAGTAGTATTCAGCAGGGGTCCGGCGGGACCTTC. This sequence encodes CASSIQQGSGGTF.